The entry that follows covers one TCR beta chain sequence. Trimming took 5 bases from V and 5 from J, leaving 15 bases between them. Germline V gene lookup returns CDR1 SGHTA and CDR2 FQGNSA. There are 14 residues in the CDR3. The data derive from a study of glioma-infiltrating T cells after dendritic cell vaccination. Isocitrate dehydrogenase mutation was absent in all glioblastoma patients. The protocol was immunoSEQ multiplex PCR, while the TCRdb copy is restricted to in-frame clones and leaves out a portion. The table records 45,000 to 55,000 clones, 85% of them present only once. This rearrangement joins TRBV7-2 to TRBJ1-1, with D maybe TRBD1 (6 bases). The sequence came from a human donor with glioblastoma. The sequenced sample was blood, obtained before dendritic cell vaccination. The CDR3 DNA is TGTGCCAGCAGCACCAACAGGGTCGGAACTGAAGCTTTCTTT. It translates to CASSTNRVGTEAFF.